The 13 T cell receptor beta chains reported below all come from one sample, sequenced in a study of CD8+CD57+ T cells in acquired aplastic anemia. CDR3 and TCR beta VDJ profiling relied on a genomic DNA template. TCRdb re-called the reads through MiXCR, storing one row per CDR3 protein. The data show 250,000 to 300,000 distinct CDR3 sequences, with 45% to 70% seen just once and 6.5% to 10% held by the top ten. Sequencing was done on a sample of sorted CD4+, CD8+, or CD8+CD57+ T cells (not recorded which) from PBMCs. These receptors were taken from a human donor with severe aplastic anemia or a healthy control (not recorded which).

As for this clonotype: The CDR3 carries no conserved terminal phenylalanine or tryptophan, so it likely arises from a read error. The DNA is left out, because the CDR3 cannot be placed on it with certainty; the CDR3 is given as TCRdb lists it. This rearrangement joins TRBV7-6 to TRBJ2-7; the table's D call, TRBD2, was not checked against the DNA. The germline CDR1 and CDR2 sequences are SGHVS and FNYEAQ. The CDR3 totals 9 residues, both ends included. The CDR3: CASSKGLAG.

This clonotype was detected only a few times. For the CDR3, the DNA is TGCAGTGCTATCCGAGCCCCAGATACGCAGTATTTT. Its translation: CSAIRAPDTQYF. This chain joins TRBV20-1 and TRBJ2-3, with D unclear. The length of the CDR3 is 12 residues. Looked up from germline, CDR1 is DFQATT and CDR2 is SNEGSKA (reference sequence). The V and J ends lost 4 bases and 4 bases respectively, with 9 bases between them.

V gene TRBV9 combines with J gene TRBJ2-7; TRBD1 agrees at 7 bases. The germline CDR1 and CDR2 sequences are SGDLS and YYNGEE. The trim removed 4 bases at V and 6 bases at J, leaving 13 bases unmatched. The CDR3 extends over 15 amino acids. CDR3 loop: CASSKTQGTSVEQYF. In nucleotides, the CDR3 is TGTGCCAGCAGCAAAACACAGGGGACATCGGTCGAGCAGTACTTC. Full variable domain (remainder filled in from reference TRBV9 and TRBJ2-7): DSGVTQTPKHLITATGQRVTLRCSPRSGDLSVYWYQQSLDQGLQFLIQYYNGEERAKGNILERFSAQQFPDLHSELNLSSLELGDSALYFCASSKTQGTSVEQYFGPGTRLTVT.

The chain joins TRBV7-9 to TRBJ2-3; TRBD1 matches 8 bases. Germline V gives CDR1 SEHNR, CDR2 FQNEAQ (reference sequence). The CDR3 spans 14 residues. Trimming removed 4 bases from V and 10 bases from J; junction bases left unmatched: 10. CDR3 sequence reads: CASSSQGAIVPQYF. In DNA form, the CDR3 reads TGTGCCAGCAGCTCTCAGGGGGCGATCGTTCCGCAGTATTTT.

This chain uses TRBV10-3 with TRBJ2-3; 12 nucleotides match TRBD2. Germline loops: CDR1 ENHRY, CDR2 SYGVKD. CDR3 size: 17 residues. Trimming at V came to 3 bases and at J to 1 base, leaving 5 bases not matched to a gene. The CDR3 nucleotides are TGTGCCATCAGTGAAAGGGCTAGCGGGAGGGGCACAGATACGCAGTATTTT. Protein product: CAISERASGRGTDTQYF.

In regard to this clonotype: One junction end does not reproduce the germline sequence, and a read error may be involved. The chain links TRBV10-3 to TRBJ2-7, with D perhaps TRBD1 (7 bases). CDR1 is ENHRY, CDR2 SYGVKD, per germline. The length of the CDR3 is 15 residues. CDR3 amino acids: CASSVRQGGIYEQYF. CDR3 DNA: TGTGCCAGCAGTGTTAGACAGGGCGGGATTTACGAGCAGTACTTC.

This sequence joins TRBV19 and TRBJ2-1, with D possibly being TRBD2 (6 bases). Germline CDR1 LNHDA, CDR2 SQIVND (reference sequence). The CDR3 is 15 residues long. The V gene lost 3 bases and the J gene lost 7 bases, with 16 bases spanning the gap. The CDR3 DNA sequence: TGTGCCAGTAGTATCATTGGCGGGGAGAGTAATGAGCAGTTCTTC. Protein product: CASSIIGGESNEQFF.

The rearrangement links TRBV7-2 to TRBJ1-2, with 10 bases identical to TRBD1. This CDR3 has 15 amino acids. Germline values: CDR1 SGHTA, CDR2 FQGNSA. The V and J ends lost 6 bases and 3 bases, in that order; junction bases with no gene match: 7. CDR3 sequence reads: CASSYGQGVHYGYTF. DNA of the CDR3: TGTGCCAGCAGTTACGGACAGGGGGTCCACTATGGCTACACCTTC.

This clonotype has only a few counts. The chain couples TRBV30 to TRBJ2-3; no definite D call. V lost 1 base to trimming and J lost 2 bases, with 13 bases between them. The CDR3 sequence is 15 residues long. Germline V gene lookup returns CDR1 GTSNPN and CDR2 SVGIG (reference sequence). The CDR3 DNA follows: TGTGCCTGGAGTGACACTCGTCGCCCCACAGATACGCAGTATTTT. Protein product: CAWSDTRRPTDTQYF.

The chain combines TRBV2 with TRBJ2-2; D is uncertain. CDR3 length: 11 amino acids. The V gene's germline CDR1 is SNHLY and CDR2 FYNNEI. Trimming took off 11 bases at V and 2 bases at J, with 6 bases between the two ends. CDR3 sequence (DNA): TGTGCCGGAATTAACACCGGGGAGCTGTTTTTT. This sequence encodes CAGINTGELFF.

The chain has TRBV9 and TRBJ1-1; D gene uncertain. The V gene lost 0 bases and the J gene lost 1 base, with 10 bases spanning the gap. This CDR3 spans 15 amino acids. Germline CDR1 is SGDLS and CDR2 is YYNGEE. Written as DNA, the CDR3 is TGTGCCAGCAGCGTAGGAGATGTGACGAACACTGAAGCTTTCTTT. Its protein product is CASSVGDVTNTEAFF.

At least ten counts were recorded for this clonotype. This rearrangement joins TRBV6-1 to TRBJ2-5; D ambiguous. Germline CDR1 is MNHNS and CDR2 is SASEGT. Between the trimmed V and J ends, which lost 4 bases and 5 bases, there was a span of 14 bases. The CDR3 consists of 14 residues. For the CDR3, the DNA is TGTGCCAGCAGTGGCGGAGTTCTGGAGGAGACCCAGTACTTC. Its protein is CASSGGVLEETQYF.

The CDR3 nucleotides are TGTGCCAGCAGTTACCTGGGGGGAAGCTCCTACAATGAGCAGTTCTTC. Translated: CASSYLGGSSYNEQFF. This chain connects TRBV7-6 to TRBJ2-1; perhaps TRBD2 as D (6 bases). Germline lookup yields CDR1 SGHVS and CDR2 FNYEAQ. The V gene lost 6 bases and the J gene lost 0 bases, with 15 bases spanning the gap. This CDR3 has 16 residues.